The 7 T cell receptor beta chains listed next were all sequenced from one sample in a study of blood T cell repertoires in COVID-19 (TCRdb year 2020). To prepare the library, the immunoSEQ multiplex PCR assay was applied. TCRdb holds this immuneACCESS table with in-frame rearrangements only. Some clones are missing; in checked studies, unresolved V genes explain under half, and the rest has no known cause. The sample profile shows over 85,000 clones; approximately 90% of them were found once. Approximately 4.8% of the sample belongs to the ten largest clones. The sample consisted of peripheral blood. Every receptor here comes from an elderly woman with active COVID-19.

V is TRBV9 and J is TRBJ2-7; no clear D. This CDR3 has 14 amino acids. Trimming cost V 0 bases and J 2 bases, with 9 bases left between them. Looked up from germline, CDR1 is SGDLS and CDR2 is YYNGEE. The DNA for the CDR3 is TGTGCCAGCAGCGTAGCGCCAGGTCCCTACGAGCAGTACTTC. Translation: CASSVAPGPYEQYF.

The CDR3 sequence is CASSLDRGLFSEQFF. CDR3 in DNA: TGTGCCAGCAGCTTGGACAGGGGGTTGTTCAGCGAGCAGTTCTTC. The gene calls are TRBV11-3 and TRBJ2-1; 10 bases map to TRBD1. CDR1 and CDR2 (germline): SGHNT, YENEEA. This CDR3 spans 15 amino acids. Trimming removed 3 bases from V and 10 bases from J; junction bases left unmatched: 9.

This sequence joins TRBV24-1 and TRBJ2-7; D is possibly TRBD1 (5 bases). Germline lookup yields CDR1 KGHDR and CDR2 SFDVKD. This CDR3 contains 14 residues. V lost 3 bases, J lost 1 base, and 9 bases lay in between. The CDR3 DNA is TGTGCCACCAGTGATGGGGCGACGTCCTACGAGCAGTACTTC. As protein: CATSDGATSYEQYF.

This clone occurred once. The chain has TRBV7-3 and TRBJ2-3, with unresolved D. Germline V CDR1 and CDR2: SGHTA, FQGTGA. V was pared by 2 bases and J by 4 bases, with 19 bases between. The CDR3 has 17 residues. The DNA of the CDR3 is TGTGCCAGCAGCTTATTCCCCCCAGGCTTTAGTCCAGATACGCAGTATTTT. Translating it yields CASSLFPPGFSPDTQYF. The entire variable domain, with the rest obtained from reference TRBV7-3 and TRBJ2-3, is as follows: GAGVSQTPSNKVTEKGKYVELRCDPISGHTALYWYRQSLGQGPEFLIYFQGTGAADDSGLPNDRFFAVRPEGSVSTLKIQRTERGDSAVYLCASSLFPPGFSPDTQYFGPGTRLTVL.

The chain has TRBV9 and TRBJ1-5, with a tentative D call TRBD1 (5 bases). Trimming removed 3 bases from V and 5 bases from J, with 18 bases in between. This CDR3 contains 16 residues. Germline-derived CDR1 and CDR2 are SGDLS and YYNGEE. The CDR3: CASSATDTPGDQPQHF. Here the CDR3 DNA reads TGTGCCAGCAGCGCGACGGACACCCCGGGGGATCAGCCCCAGCATTTT. The full variable domain, its missing parts supplied by reference TRBV9 and TRBJ1-5, is DSGVTQTPKHLITATGQRVTLRCSPRSGDLSVYWYQQSLDQGLQFLIQYYNGEERAKGNILERFSAQQFPDLHSELNLSSLELGDSALYFCASSATDTPGDQPQHFGDGTRLSIL.

This chain joins TRBV7-2 and TRBJ2-1; TRBD2 matches 12 bases. Looked up from germline, CDR1 is SGHTA and CDR2 is FQGNSA. CDR3 length: 17 residues. Trimming took 5 bases from V and 0 from J; bases not matched to a gene: 5. In DNA form, the CDR3 reads TGTGCCAGCAGCCCTTGGGGACTAGCGGGCTCCTACAATGAGCAGTTCTTC. Translating gives CASSPWGLAGSYNEQFF.

V gene TRBV2 combines with J gene TRBJ2-2, with D perhaps TRBD2 (5 bases). There are 15 residues in the CDR3. Germline CDR1 SNHLY, CDR2 FYNNEI. Between the trimmed V and J ends, which lost 6 bases and 1 base, there was a span of 12 bases. CDR3 DNA sequence: TGTGCCAGCAGCGAGGGCACCAGGAACACCGGGGAGCTGTTTTTT. Amino acid sequence: CASSEGTRNTGELFF.